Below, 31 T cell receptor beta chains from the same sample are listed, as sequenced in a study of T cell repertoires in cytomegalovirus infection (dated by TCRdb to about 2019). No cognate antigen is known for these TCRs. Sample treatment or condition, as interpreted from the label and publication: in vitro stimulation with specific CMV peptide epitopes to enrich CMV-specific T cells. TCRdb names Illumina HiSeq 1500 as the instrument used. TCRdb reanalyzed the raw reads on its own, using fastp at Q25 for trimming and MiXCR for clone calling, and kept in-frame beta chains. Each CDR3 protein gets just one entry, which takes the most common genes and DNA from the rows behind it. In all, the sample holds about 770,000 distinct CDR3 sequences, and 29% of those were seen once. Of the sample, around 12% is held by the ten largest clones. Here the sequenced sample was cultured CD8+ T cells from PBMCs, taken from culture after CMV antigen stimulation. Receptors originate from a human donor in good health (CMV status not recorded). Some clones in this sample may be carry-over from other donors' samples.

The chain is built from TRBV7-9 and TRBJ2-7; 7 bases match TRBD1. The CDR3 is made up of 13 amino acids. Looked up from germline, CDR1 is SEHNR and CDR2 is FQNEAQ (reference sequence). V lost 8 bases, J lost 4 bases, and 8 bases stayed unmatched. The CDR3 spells CASARDRHYEQYF. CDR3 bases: TGTGCCAGCGCCCGGGACAGACATTACGAGCAGTACTTC.

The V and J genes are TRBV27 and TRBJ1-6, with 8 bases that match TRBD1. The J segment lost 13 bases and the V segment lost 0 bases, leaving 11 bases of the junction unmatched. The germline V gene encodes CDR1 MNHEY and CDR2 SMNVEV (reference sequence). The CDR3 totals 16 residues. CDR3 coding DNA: TGTGCCAGCAGTTTATCGGAAGACAGGGGCATATATCCCCTCCACTTT. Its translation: CASSLSEDRGIYPLHF.

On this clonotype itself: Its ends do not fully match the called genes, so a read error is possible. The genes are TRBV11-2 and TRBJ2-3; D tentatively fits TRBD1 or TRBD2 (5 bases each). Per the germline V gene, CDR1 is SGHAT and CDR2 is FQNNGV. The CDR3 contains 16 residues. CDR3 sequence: CASTLETQGVADTQYF. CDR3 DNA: TGTGCCAGCACCTTAGAAACTCAGGGAGTGGCAGATACGCAGTATTTT.

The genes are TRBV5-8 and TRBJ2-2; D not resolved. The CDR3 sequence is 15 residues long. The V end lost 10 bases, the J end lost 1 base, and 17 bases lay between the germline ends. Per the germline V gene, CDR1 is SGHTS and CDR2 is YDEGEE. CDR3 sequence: CARVTGSGNTGELFF. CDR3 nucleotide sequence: TGTGCCCGCGTTACTGGTTCGGGGAACACCGGGGAGCTGTTTTTT.

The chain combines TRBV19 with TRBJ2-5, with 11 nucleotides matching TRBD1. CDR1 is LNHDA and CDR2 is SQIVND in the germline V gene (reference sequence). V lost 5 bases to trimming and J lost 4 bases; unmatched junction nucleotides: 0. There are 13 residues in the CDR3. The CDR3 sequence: CASSGQGAETQYF. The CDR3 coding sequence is TGTGCCAGTAGTGGACAGGGGGCAGAGACCCAGTACTTC. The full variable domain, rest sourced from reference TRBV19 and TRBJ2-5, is DGGITQSPKYLFRKEGQNVTLSCEQNLNHDAMYWYRQDPGQGLRLIYYSQIVNDFQKGDIAEGYSVSREKKESFPLTVTSAQKNPTAFYLCASSGQGAETQYFGPGTRLLVL.

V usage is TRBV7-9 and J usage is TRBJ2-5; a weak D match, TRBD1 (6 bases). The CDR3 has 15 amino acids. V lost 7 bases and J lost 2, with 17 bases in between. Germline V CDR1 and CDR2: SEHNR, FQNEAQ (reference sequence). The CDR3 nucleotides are TGTGCCAGCATCTTTTCGACAGGACCACAAGAGACCCAGTACTTC. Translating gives CASIFSTGPQETQYF.

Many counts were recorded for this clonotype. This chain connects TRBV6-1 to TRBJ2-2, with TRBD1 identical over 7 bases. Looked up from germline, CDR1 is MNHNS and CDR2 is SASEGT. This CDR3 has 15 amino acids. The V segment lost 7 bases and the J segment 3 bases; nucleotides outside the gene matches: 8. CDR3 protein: CASTSRDSYTGELFF. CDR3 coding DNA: TGTGCCAGCACCTCTCGGGACAGCTACACCGGGGAGCTGTTTTTT.

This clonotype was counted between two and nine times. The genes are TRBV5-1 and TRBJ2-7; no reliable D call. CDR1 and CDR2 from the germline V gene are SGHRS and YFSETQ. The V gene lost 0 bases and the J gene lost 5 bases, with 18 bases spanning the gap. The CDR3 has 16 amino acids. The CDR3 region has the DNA TGCGCCAGCAGCTTGGTTCTGGGGTCGGGTACCGACGAGCAGTACTTC. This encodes CASSLVLGSGTDEQYF.

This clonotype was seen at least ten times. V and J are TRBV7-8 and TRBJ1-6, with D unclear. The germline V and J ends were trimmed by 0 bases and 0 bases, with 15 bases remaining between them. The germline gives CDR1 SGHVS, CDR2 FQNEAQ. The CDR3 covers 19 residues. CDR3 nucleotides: TGTGCCAGCAGCTTAGCTCCGGATCCAAAGAGCTCCTATAATTCACCCCTCCACTTT. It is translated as CASSLAPDPKSSYNSPLHF.

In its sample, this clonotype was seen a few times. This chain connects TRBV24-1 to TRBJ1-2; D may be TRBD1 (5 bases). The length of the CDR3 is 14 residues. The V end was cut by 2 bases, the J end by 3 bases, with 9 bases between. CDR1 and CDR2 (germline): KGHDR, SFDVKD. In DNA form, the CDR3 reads TGTGCCACCAGTGATTCCGGGACGGACTATGGCTACACCTTC. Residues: CATSDSGTDYGYTF.

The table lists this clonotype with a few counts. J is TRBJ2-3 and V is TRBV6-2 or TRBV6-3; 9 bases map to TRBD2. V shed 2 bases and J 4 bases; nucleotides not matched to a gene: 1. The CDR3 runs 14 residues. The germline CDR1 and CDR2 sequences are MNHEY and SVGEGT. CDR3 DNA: TGTGCCAGCAGTTACCGGACTAGCGCAGATACGCAGTATTTT. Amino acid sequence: CASSYRTSADTQYF.

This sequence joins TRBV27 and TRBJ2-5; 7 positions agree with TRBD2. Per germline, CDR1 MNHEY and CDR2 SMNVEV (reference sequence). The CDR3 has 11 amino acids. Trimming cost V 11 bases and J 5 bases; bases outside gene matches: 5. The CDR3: CASGGWETQYF. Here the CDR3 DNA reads TGTGCCTCGGGAGGTTGGGAGACCCAGTACTTC.

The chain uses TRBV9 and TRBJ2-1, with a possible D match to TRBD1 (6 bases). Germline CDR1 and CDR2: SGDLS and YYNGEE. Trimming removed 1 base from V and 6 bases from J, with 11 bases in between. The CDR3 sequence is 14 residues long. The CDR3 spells CASSVSQGSNEQFF. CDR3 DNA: TGTGCCAGCAGCGTAAGCCAGGGGAGCAATGAGCAGTTCTTC. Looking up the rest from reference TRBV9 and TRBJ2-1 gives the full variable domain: DSGVTQTPKHLITATGQRVTLRCSPRSGDLSVYWYQQSLDQGLQFLIQYYNGEERAKGNILERFSAQQFPDLHSELNLSSLELGDSALYFCASSVSQGSNEQFFGPGTRLTVL.

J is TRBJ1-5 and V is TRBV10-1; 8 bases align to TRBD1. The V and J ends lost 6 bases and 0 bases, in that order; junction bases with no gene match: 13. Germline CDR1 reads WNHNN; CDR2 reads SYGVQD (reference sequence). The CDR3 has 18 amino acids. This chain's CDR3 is CASRVMDRVKHSNQPQHF. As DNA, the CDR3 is TGCGCCAGCAGAGTAATGGACAGGGTGAAACATAGCAATCAGCCCCAGCATTTT.

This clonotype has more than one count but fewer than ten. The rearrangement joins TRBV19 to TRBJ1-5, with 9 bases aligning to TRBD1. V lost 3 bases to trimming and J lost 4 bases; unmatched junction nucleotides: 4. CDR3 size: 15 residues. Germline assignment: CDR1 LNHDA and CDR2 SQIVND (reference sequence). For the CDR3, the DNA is TGTGCCAGTAGTATTTGGGACAGGGAGAATCAGCCCCAGCATTTT. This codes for CASSIWDRENQPQHF.

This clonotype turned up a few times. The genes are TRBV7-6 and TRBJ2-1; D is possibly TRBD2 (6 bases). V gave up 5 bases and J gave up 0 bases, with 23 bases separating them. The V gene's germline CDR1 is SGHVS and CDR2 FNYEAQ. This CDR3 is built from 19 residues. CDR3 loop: CASSQGGQGSFNSYNEQFF. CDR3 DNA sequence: TGTGCCAGCAGCCAAGGAGGGCAGGGAAGTTTTAACTCCTACAATGAGCAGTTCTTC.

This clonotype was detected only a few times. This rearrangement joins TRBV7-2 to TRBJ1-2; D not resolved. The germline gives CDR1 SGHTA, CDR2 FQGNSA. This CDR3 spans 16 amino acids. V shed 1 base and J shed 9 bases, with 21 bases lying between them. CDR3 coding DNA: TGTGCCAGCAGCTTAGATATCGGAGGCCCAGCTATGAGCTACACCTTC. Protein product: CASSLDIGGPAMSYTF.

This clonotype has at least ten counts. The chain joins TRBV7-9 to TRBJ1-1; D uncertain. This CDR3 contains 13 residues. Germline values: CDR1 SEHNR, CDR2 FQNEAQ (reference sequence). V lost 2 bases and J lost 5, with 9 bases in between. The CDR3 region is CASSLHGRTEAFF. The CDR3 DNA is TGTGCCAGCAGCTTACACGGAAGGACTGAAGCTTTCTTT.

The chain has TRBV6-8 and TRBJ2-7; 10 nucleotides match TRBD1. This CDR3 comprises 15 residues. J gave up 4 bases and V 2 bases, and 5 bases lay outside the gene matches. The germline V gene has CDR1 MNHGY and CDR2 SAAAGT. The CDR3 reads CASSYPGQGNYEQYV. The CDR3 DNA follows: TGTGCCAGCAGTTACCCGGGACAGGGGAATTACGAGCAGTACGTC.

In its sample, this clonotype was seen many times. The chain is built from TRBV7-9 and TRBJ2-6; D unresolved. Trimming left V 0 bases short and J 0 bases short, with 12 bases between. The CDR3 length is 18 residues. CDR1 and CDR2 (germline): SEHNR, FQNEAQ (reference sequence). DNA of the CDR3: TGTGCCAGCAGCTTAGCGCGGTACTACGGCTCTGGGGCCAACGTCCTGACTTTC. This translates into CASSLARYYGSGANVLTF. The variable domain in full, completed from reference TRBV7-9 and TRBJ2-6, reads DTGVSQNPRHKITKRGQNVTFRCDPISEHNRLYWYRQTLGQGPEFLTYFQNEAQLEKSRLLSDRFSAERPKGSFSTLEIQRTEQGDSAMYLCASSLARYYGSGANVLTFGAGSRLTVL.

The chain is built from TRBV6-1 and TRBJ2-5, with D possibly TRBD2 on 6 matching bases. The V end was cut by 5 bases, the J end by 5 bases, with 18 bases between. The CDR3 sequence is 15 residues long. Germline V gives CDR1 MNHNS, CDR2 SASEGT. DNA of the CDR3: TGTGCCAGCAGTTCGCCGGGAGACCTCCGGGAGACCCAGTACTTC. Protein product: CASSSPGDLRETQYF.

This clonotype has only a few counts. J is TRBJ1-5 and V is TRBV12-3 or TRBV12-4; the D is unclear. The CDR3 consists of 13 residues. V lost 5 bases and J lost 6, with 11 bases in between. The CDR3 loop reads CASSNIEVQPQHF. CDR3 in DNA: TGTGCCAGCAGTAATATAGAAGTTCAGCCCCAGCATTTT.

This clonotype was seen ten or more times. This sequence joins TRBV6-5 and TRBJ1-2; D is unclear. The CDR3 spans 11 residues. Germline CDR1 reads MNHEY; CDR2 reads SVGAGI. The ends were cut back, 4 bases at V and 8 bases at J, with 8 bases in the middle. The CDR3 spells CASSWEGGYTF. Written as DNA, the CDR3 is TGTGCCAGCAGTTGGGAGGGAGGCTACACCTTC.

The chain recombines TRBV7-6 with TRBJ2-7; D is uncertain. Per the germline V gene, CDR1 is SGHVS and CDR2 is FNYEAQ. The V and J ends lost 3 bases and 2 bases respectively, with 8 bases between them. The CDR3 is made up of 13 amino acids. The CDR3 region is CASSFRLTYEQYF. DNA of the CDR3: TGTGCCAGCAGCTTTCGGCTGACCTACGAGCAGTACTTC.

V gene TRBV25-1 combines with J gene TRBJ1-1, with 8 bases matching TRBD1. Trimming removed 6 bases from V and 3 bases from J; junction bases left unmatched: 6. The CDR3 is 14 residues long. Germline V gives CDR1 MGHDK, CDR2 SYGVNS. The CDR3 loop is CASSRQGWDTEAFF. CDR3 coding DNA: TGTGCCAGCAGCCGACAGGGGTGGGACACTGAAGCTTTCTTT.

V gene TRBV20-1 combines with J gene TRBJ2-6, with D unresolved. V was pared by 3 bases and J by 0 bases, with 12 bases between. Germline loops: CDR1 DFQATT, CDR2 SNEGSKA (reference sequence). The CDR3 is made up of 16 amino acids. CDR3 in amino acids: CSARSDGHSGANVLTF. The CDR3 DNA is TGCAGTGCTAGGTCTGACGGTCACTCTGGGGCCAACGTCCTGACTTTC.

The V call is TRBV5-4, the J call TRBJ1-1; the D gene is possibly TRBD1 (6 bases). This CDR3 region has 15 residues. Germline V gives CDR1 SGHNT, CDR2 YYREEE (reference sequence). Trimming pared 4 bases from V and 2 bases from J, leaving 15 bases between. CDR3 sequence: CASSTTGHGNTEAFF. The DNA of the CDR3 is TGTGCCAGCAGCACGACGGGACACGGAAACACTGAAGCTTTCTTT.

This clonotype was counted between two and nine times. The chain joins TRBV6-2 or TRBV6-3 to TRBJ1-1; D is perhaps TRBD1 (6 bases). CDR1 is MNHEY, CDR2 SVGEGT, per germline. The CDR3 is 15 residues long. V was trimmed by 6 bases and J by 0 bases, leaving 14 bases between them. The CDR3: CASSKKDRMNTEAFF. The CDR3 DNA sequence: TGTGCCAGCAGCAAAAAGGACAGAATGAACACTGAAGCTTTCTTT.

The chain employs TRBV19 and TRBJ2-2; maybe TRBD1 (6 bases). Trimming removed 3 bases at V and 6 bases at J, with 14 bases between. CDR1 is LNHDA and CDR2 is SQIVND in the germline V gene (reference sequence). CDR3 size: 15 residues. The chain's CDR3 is CASSIRGTPAGELFF. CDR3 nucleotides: TGTGCCAGTAGTATTAGGGGGACACCAGCCGGGGAGCTGTTTTTT.

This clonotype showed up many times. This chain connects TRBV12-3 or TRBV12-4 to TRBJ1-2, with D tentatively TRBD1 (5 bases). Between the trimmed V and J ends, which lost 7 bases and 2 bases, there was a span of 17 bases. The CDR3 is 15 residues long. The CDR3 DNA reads TGTGCCAGCACTCTACGGGGACCCATGAACTATGGCTACACCTTC. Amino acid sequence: CASTLRGPMNYGYTF.

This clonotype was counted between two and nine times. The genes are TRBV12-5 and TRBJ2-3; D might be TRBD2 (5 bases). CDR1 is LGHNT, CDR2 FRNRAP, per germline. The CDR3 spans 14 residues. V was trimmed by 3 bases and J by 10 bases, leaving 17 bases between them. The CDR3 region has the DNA TGTGCTAGTGGTTTTAAAGCGGACGCCCTCTCGCAGTATTTT. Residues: CASGFKADALSQYF. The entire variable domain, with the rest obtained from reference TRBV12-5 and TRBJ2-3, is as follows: DARVTQTPRHKVTEMGQEVTMRCQPILGHNTVFWYRQTMMQGLELLAYFRNRAPLDDSGMPKDRFSAEMPDATLATLKIQPSEPRDSAVYFCASGFKADALSQYFGPGTRLTVL.